Listed below are T cell receptor beta chains from one sample, sequenced in a study of blood T cell repertoires in COVID-19. Here immunoSEQ multiplex PCR was the method, and the copy in TCRdb shows in-frame clones only, minus some. The table has about 49,000 clones, approximately 85% seen once. Input material: peripheral blood. These receptor sequences come from a woman in her sixties or seventies with acute or convalescent COVID-19. Both conserved end residues are part of each CDR3. D genes are given only for firm matches. Clone size, where shown, is once, few, many, or a class for clones that have expanded.

TRBJ1-1 | TRBV2 | TRBD1 | once | CASSDRGLLGAFF | TGTGCCAGCAGTGACAGGGGGCTCTTGGGGGCTTTCTTT
TRBJ2-5 | TRBV5-1 | NA | few | CASSRVEGETQYF | TGCGCCAGCAGCCGGGTGGAGGGAGAGACCCAGTACTTC
TRBJ2-5 | TRBV7-3 | NA | NA | CASSLSALETQYF | TGTGCCAGCAGCTTGAGTGCACTGGAGACCCAGTACTTC
TRBJ1-1 | TRBV5-5 | TRBD1 | NA | CASSGQGVQNTEAFF | TGTGCCAGCTCTGGACAGGGGGTGCAGAACACTGAAGCTTTCTTT
TRBJ2-5 | TRBV5-4 | NA | NA | CASSFGGRAQETQYF | TGTGCCAGCAGCTTCGGCGGCAGAGCACAAGAGACCCAGTACTTC
TRBJ1-1 | TRBV19 | NA | NA | CASRDSRRVGEAFF | TGTGCCAGTAGGGATTCCCGGAGAGTTGGTGAAGCTTTCTTT
TRBJ1-2 | TRBV5-1 | NA | NA | CASSEERLSYTF | TGCGCCAGCAGCGAGGAACGCTTATCCTACACCTTC
TRBJ2-1 | TRBV18 | NA | NA | CASSPQGVNEQFF | TGTGCCAGCTCACCACAGGGGGTAAATGAGCAGTTCTTC
TRBJ1-6 | TRBV6-5 | NA | NA | CASRGHPGAGSPLHF | TGTGCCAGCAGGGGGCACCCTGGAGCCGGGTCACCCCTCCACTTT
TRBJ2-3 | TRBV28 | NA | NA | CASSPLADTQYF | TGTGCCAGCAGTCCTTTAGCGGATACGCAGTATTTT
TRBJ1-2 | TRBV7-9 | NA | NA | CASSTRVGYTF | TGTGCCAGCAGCACCAGGGTTGGCTACACCTTC
TRBJ1-4 | TRBV5-1 | TRBD1 | once | CASSSGQGGEKLFF | TGCGCCAGCAGCTCCGGACAGGGTGGTGAAAAACTGTTTTTT
TRBJ2-7 | TRBV7-2 | TRBD1 | NA | CASSWDRGREQYF | TGTGCCAGCAGCTGGGACAGGGGGCGCGAGCAGTACTTC
TRBJ2-1 | TRBV2 | TRBD2 | NA | CASSLAGGPYNEQFF | TGTGCCAGCAGCCTAGCGGGAGGCCCCTACAATGAGCAGTTCTTC
TRBJ2-3 | TRBV7-3 | NA | NA | CASSLSGSADTQYF | TGTGCCAGCAGCTTATCAGGGTCGGCAGATACGCAGTATTTT
TRBJ2-3 | TRBV6-1 | TRBD2 | NA | CASSDLAGGADTQYF | TGTGCCAGCAGTGATTTAGCGGGGGGGGCAGATACGCAGTATTTT
TRBJ2-7 | TRBV7-2 | TRBD1 | few | CASSRAGTGEDEQYF | TGTGCCAGCAGCCGCGCCGGGACAGGGGAGGACGAGCAGTACTTC
TRBJ2-5 | TRBV5-1 | NA | few | CASSPYAEGGTQYF | TGCGCCAGCAGCCCATATGCCGAGGGCGGGACCCAGTACTTC
TRBJ2-7 | TRBV10-3 | TRBD1 | NA | CATAGQEFFYEQYF | TGTGCCACTGCAGGACAGGAATTTTTCTACGAGCAGTACTTC
TRBJ2-5 | TRBV5-1 | TRBD2 | NA | CASSLDPAGGETQYF | TGCGCCAGCAGCTTGGATCCAGCGGGGGGAGAGACCCAGTACTTC
TRBJ1-6 | TRBV5-3 | NA | NA | CARSLGVGHTNSPLHF | TGTGCCAGAAGCTTGGGTGTGGGACACACCAATTCACCCCTCCACTTT
TRBJ2-3 | TRBV7-8 | TRBD1 | NA | CASSSRTGRNTDTQYF | TGTGCCAGCAGCTCTAGGACAGGCCGGAACACAGATACGCAGTATTTT
TRBJ1-1 | TRBV2 | TRBD1 | few | CASSVLGQAGTEAFF | TGTGCCAGCAGTGTGCTGGGACAGGCTGGGACTGAAGCTTTCTTT
TRBJ1-2 | TRBV19 | NA | NA | CASSIWGNGYTF | TGTGCCAGTAGTATCTGGGGCAATGGCTACACCTTC
TRBJ2-7 | TRBV18 | NA | NA | CASSPLSAGSSYEQYF | TGTGCCAGCTCACCACTATCTGCGGGCAGCTCCTACGAGCAGTACTTC
TRBJ2-3 | TRBV3-1/TRBV3-2 | NA | once | CASSQGPLAADTQYF | TGTGCCAGCAGCCAAGGTCCACTAGCAGCAGATACGCAGTATTTT
TRBJ2-3 | TRBV7-9 | TRBD2 | NA | CASSSTGGGFTDTQYF | TGTGCCAGCAGCTCCACGGGCGGGGGGTTCACAGATACGCAGTATTTT
TRBJ1-2 | TRBV7-2 | TRBD1 | NA | CASSPPGDRGYGYTF | TGTGCCAGCAGCCCCCCGGGGGACAGGGGCTATGGCTACACCTTC
TRBJ2-1 | TRBV9 | TRBD2 | NA | CASSAGGRPYNEQFF | TGTGCCAGCAGCGCCGGCGGGAGACCCTACAATGAGCAGTTCTTC
TRBJ2-7 | TRBV6-5 | NA | once | CASSGGFWEQYF | TGTGCCAGCAGCGGAGGGTTCTGGGAGCAGTACTTC
TRBJ1-1 | TRBV27 | NA | NA | CASSSSGLNTEAFF | TGTGCCAGCAGTTCCAGCGGATTGAACACTGAAGCTTTCTTT
TRBJ2-7 | TRBV6-5 | TRBD1 | NA | CASSLGQGLEQYF | TGTGCCAGCAGCTTAGGACAGGGACTCGAGCAGTACTTC
TRBJ2-1 | TRBV24-1 | TRBD2 | once | CATSDSIAGSYNEQFF | TGTGCCACCAGTGATTCCATAGCGGGATCCTACAATGAGCAGTTCTTC
TRBJ2-4 | TRBV6-5 | TRBD2 | NA | CASSSGGGAKNIQYF | TGTGCCAGCAGTTCCGGGGGGGGCGCCAAAAACATTCAGTACTTC
TRBJ2-3 | TRBV3-1/TRBV3-2 | NA | NA | CASSHGPREYF | TGTGCCAGCAGCCACGGCCCTCGGGAGTATTTT
TRBJ2-1 | TRBV29-1 | TRBD2 | NA | CSVEGAGVSYNEQFF | TGCAGCGTTGAAGGAGCGGGGGTCTCCTACAATGAGCAGTTCTTC
TRBJ1-2 | TRBV11-2 | NA | NA | CASSGLRTRGYTF | TGTGCCAGCAGCGGTCTCAGGACTAGGGGCTACACCTTC
TRBJ2-7 | TRBV19 | NA | NA | CASSILDKPYEQYF | TGTGCCAGTAGCATCCTGGACAAACCTTACGAGCAGTACTTC
TRBJ1-5 | TRBV28 | NA | NA | CASSFGPGSNQPQHF | TGTGCCAGCAGTTTTGGGCCAGGAAGCAATCAGCCCCAGCATTTT
TRBJ2-1 | TRBV7-6 | TRBD2 | NA | CASSARTSGSVEQFF | TGTGCCAGCAGCGCCAGGACTAGCGGGAGCGTTGAGCAGTTCTTC
TRBJ1-6 | TRBV27 | TRBD1 | NA | CASSLSRGPNSPLHF | TGTGCCAGCAGTTTATCGAGGGGGCCTAATTCACCCCTCCACTTT
TRBJ2-7 | TRBV11-2 | NA | few | CASSFQFSVYEQYF | TGTGCCAGCAGCTTCCAATTTAGTGTTTACGAGCAGTACTTC
TRBJ2-5 | TRBV5-8 | NA | NA | CASSLTRLGTQYF | TGTGCCAGCAGCTTGACGCGGCTGGGGACCCAGTACTTC
TRBJ2-5 | TRBV19 | NA | NA | CASSIARGETQYF | TGTGCCAGTAGTATAGCCAGGGGAGAGACCCAGTACTTC
TRBJ1-4 | TRBV2 | TRBD1 | NA | CASTDRGLTNEKLFF | TGTGCCAGCACAGACAGGGGGCTTACTAATGAAAAACTGTTTTTT
TRBJ1-3 | TRBV28 | NA | once | CASSLGYDSLSGNTIYF | TGTGCCAGCAGTTTAGGTTACGACAGTCTTTCTGGAAACACCATATATTTT
TRBJ2-7 | TRBV7-9 | NA | few | CASSLGGVTWGSEQYF | TGTGCCAGCAGCTTAGGAGGCGTGACGTGGGGCTCCGAGCAGTACTTC
TRBJ2-3 | TRBV11-2 | TRBD2 | NA | CASSLTSVSTDTQYF | TGTGCCAGCAGCTTGACTAGCGTTAGCACAGATACGCAGTATTTT
TRBJ2-1 | TRBV6-4 | NA | NA | CASSRDGGFEQFF | TGTGCCAGCAGCCGGGACGGAGGGTTTGAGCAGTTCTTC
TRBJ1-2 | TRBV10-2 | NA | NA | CASSEQNYGYTF | TGCGCCAGCAGTGAACAGAACTATGGCTACACCTTC
TRBJ1-2 | TRBV7-6 | TRBD1 | NA | CASSTGQGGYGYTF | TGTGCCAGCAGCACGGGACAGGGCGGGTACGGCTACACCTTC
TRBJ1-5 | TRBV27 | NA | once | CASSLSGSSGWNQPQHF | TGTGCCAGCAGTTTATCGGGGAGCTCAGGTTGGAATCAGCCCCAGCATTTT
TRBJ1-2 | TRBV30 | NA | NA | CAWSVRRDAWSNYGYTF | TGTGCCTGGAGTGTACGGCGGGACGCCTGGTCTAACTATGGCTACACCTTC
TRBJ1-1 | TRBV19 | NA | NA | CASTLRRQVSLNTEAFF | TGTGCCAGTACTCTGCGTCGGCAGGTTAGTTTGAACACTGAAGCTTTCTTT
TRBJ1-2 | TRBV5-6 | NA | NA | CASSLTGFGYTF | TGTGCCAGCAGCTTGACAGGGTTTGGCTACACCTTC
TRBJ1-3 | TRBV2 | NA | NA | CASKATQGNTIYF | TGTGCCAGCAAAGCCACACAGGGAAACACCATATATTTT
TRBJ1-1 | TRBV12-2 | NA | NA | CASRLVIREAYTEAFF | TGTGCAAGTCGCTTAGTTATCAGGGAAGCCTACACTGAAGCTTTCTTT
TRBJ1-3 | TRBV6-5 | TRBD1 | NA | CASTPGTGPGNTIYF | TGTGCCAGCACGCCTGGGACAGGGCCTGGAAACACCATATATTTT
TRBJ1-1 | TRBV6-5 | NA | NA | CASSYRGTQHEAFF | TGTGCCAGCAGTTACCGGGGTACTCAACATGAAGCTTTCTTT
TRBJ2-3 | TRBV4-2 | NA | NA | CASSQGVQGGNTDTQYF | TGTGCCAGCAGCCAAGGGGTCCAAGGGGGAAACACAGATACGCAGTATTTT